Below are 9 T cell receptor beta chains sequenced from a single sample in a study of T cell responses to AZD1222 COVID-19 vaccine (TCRdb year 2021). Library method: the immunoSEQ multiplex PCR assay. Here the immuneACCESS table is served through TCRdb, limited to in-frame sequences with V and J called. Missing clones are a known gap in these copies; in checked studies unresolved V genes cover under half, and the rest lacks a known reason. This sample holds fewer than 110,000 clones; approximately 86% were observed only once. Roughly 1.4% of the sample belongs to the ten largest clones. The time point label, read with the paper, signifies: baseline before first vaccination. The sample was peripheral blood, taken on day 0 of AZD1222 vaccination. The receptors derive from an adult in good health.

The chain uses TRBV28 and TRBJ1-5; 7 nucleotides agree with TRBD1. The CDR3 covers 15 residues. With 6 bases clipped from V and 5 bases from J, the junction kept 10 bases outside the gene matches. Germline-derived CDR1 and CDR2 are MDHEN and SYDVKM. CDR3 sequence reads: CASSATGVGYQPQHF. For the CDR3, the DNA is TGTGCCAGCAGCGCCACAGGGGTTGGGTATCAGCCCCAGCATTTT.

This chain connects TRBV7-3 to TRBJ1-6; possibly TRBD1 for D (6 bases). CDR1 is SGHTA and CDR2 is FQGTGA in the germline V gene. The CDR3 has 13 amino acids. V gave up 4 bases and J gave up 9 bases, with 10 bases separating them. The CDR3 nucleotides are TGTGCCAGCAGCTCCCAACAGGGTTCACCCCTCCACTTT. Its protein product is CASSSQQGSPLHF.

This clone has just one count. The CDR3 here is CASRYQQGQTEAFF. The CDR3 DNA is TGCGCCAGCAGGTATCAACAGGGACAGACTGAAGCTTTCTTT. The V and J genes are TRBV5-1 and TRBJ1-1, with TRBD1 matching over 7 bases. The germline V gene encodes CDR1 SGHRS and CDR2 YFSETQ. V shed 5 bases and J 5 bases; nucleotides not matched to a gene: 9. The CDR3 is made up of 14 amino acids.

The chain combines TRBV4-3 with TRBJ2-1; 7 bases align to TRBD1. This CDR3 has 15 residues. CDR1 and CDR2 from the germline V gene are LGHNA and YSLEER. V lost 4 bases and J lost 8; bases outside the gene matches: 11. As DNA, the CDR3 is TGCGCCAGCAGCCTGCAGACAGGGTATGTTGATGAGCAGTTCTTC. Protein product: CASSLQTGYVDEQFF.

A single count supports this clone. V and J are TRBV4-1 and TRBJ2-2; 11 bases align to TRBD2. The CDR3 totals 15 residues. The germline V gene has CDR1 MGHRA and CDR2 YSYEKL. V trimming: 4 bases; J trimming: 6 bases; junction bases outside the gene matches: 4. The CDR3 DNA follows: TGCGCCAGCAGCCTTAGCGGGAGGGCCCCCGGGGAGCTGTTTTTT. It specifies CASSLSGRAPGELFF.

This clone was recorded a few times. This chain uses TRBV10-3 with TRBJ2-1; 10 bases agree with TRBD2. The CDR3 runs 16 residues. V lost 5 bases, J lost 0 bases, and 4 bases stayed unmatched. Per the germline V gene, CDR1 is ENHRY and CDR2 is SYGVKD. The CDR3 region is CAISKGTSDSYNEQFF. The CDR3, as DNA: TGTGCCATCAGTAAAGGGACTAGCGACTCCTACAATGAGCAGTTCTTC.

This chain joins TRBV7-9 and TRBJ1-5; 7 bases are shared with TRBD1. J gave up 6 bases and V 1 base, and 6 bases lay outside the gene matches. This CDR3 is 15 amino acids long. Germline lookup yields CDR1 SEHNR and CDR2 FQNEAQ (reference sequence). CDR3 sequence: CASSLGQGVGQPQHF. As DNA, the CDR3 is TGTGCCAGCAGCTTAGGACAGGGAGTTGGTCAGCCCCAGCATTTT.

V gene TRBV28 combines with J gene TRBJ1-2; D uncertain. CDR3 size: 12 residues. Trimming cost V 2 bases and J 5 bases, with 6 bases left between them. From germline, CDR1 is MDHEN and CDR2 SYDVKM. This CDR3 is CASSLAGYGYTF. The CDR3 nucleotides are TGTGCCAGCAGTTTAGCGGGGTATGGCTACACCTTC.

This chain links TRBV27 with TRBJ2-5; 7 bases are a match to TRBD2. Germline V gene sequence: CDR1 MNHEY, CDR2 SMNVEV (reference sequence). This CDR3 is built from 16 residues. J lost 5 bases, V lost 5 bases, and 14 bases had no gene match. Here the CDR3 reads CASSPRTGGVSETQYF. The CDR3 DNA sequence: TGTGCCAGCAGTCCCCGTACGGGAGGAGTCTCCGAGACCCAGTACTTC.